This T cell receptor (beta chain) was identified in a study of blood T cell repertoires in COVID-19. Study-level background: In each case, the material was cDNA or gDNA derived from T cells, B-cell-depleted T cells, or PBMCs.

Generated by immunoSEQ multiplex PCR, the TCRdb table keeps only in-frame clones and is missing some. The sample has fewer than 350,000 clones, 81% seen once. V gave up 4 bases and J gave up 1 base, with 13 bases separating them. CDR1 is SQVTM, CDR2 ANQGSEA, per germline. The length of the CDR3 is 14 residues. The rearrangement links TRBV29-1 to TRBJ1-1; TRBD1 might be the D (5 bases). The receptor comes from a woman in her fifties or sixties with active or convalescent COVID-19. The sample consisted of peripheral blood. The CDR3 sequence: CSVGKAGRNTEAFF. In nucleotides, the CDR3 is TGCAGCGTTGGTAAGGCGGGGCGGAACACTGAAGCTTTCTTT. The full variable domain, its missing parts supplied by reference TRBV29-1 and TRBJ1-1, is SAVISQKPSRDICQRGTSLTIQCQVDSQVTMMFWYRQQPGQSLTLIATANQGSEATYESGFVIDKFPISRPNLTFSTLTVSNMSPEDSSIYLCSVGKAGRNTEAFFGQGTRLTVV.